This TCR beta chain was sequenced for a study of blood T cells in healthy people across ages. Study observations and caveats: The fall in TCR beta diversity per million T cells was roughly linear with age. More naive CD4+ cells and higher diversity were found in long-lived than in aged donors.

CDR1 ENHRY and CDR2 SYGVKD come from the germline V gene. V shed 2 bases and J 0 bases; nucleotides not matched to a gene: 1. The CDR3 is 15 amino acids. Isolated per sample were at least 6 million PBMCs. In its sample, this clonotype was seen a few times. What it binds is not known. For the second PCR, which ran for about 6 to 11 cycles, a sample-barcoded 5' primer and a J-beta primer mix were used. TCRdb itself ran the 5' RACE reads through MiXCR, one entry per CDR3 protein. Here the sample spans about 750,000 distinct CDR3 sequences, around half being singletons. This TCR came from a man of 80 years or more in good health. The sample consisted of blood. The chain uses TRBV10-3 and TRBJ1-5, with 7 bases identical to TRBD1. As DNA, the CDR3 is TGTGCCATCAGTGAGGGGACAGATAGCAATCAGCCCCAGCATTTT. Protein product: CAISEGTDSNQPQHF.